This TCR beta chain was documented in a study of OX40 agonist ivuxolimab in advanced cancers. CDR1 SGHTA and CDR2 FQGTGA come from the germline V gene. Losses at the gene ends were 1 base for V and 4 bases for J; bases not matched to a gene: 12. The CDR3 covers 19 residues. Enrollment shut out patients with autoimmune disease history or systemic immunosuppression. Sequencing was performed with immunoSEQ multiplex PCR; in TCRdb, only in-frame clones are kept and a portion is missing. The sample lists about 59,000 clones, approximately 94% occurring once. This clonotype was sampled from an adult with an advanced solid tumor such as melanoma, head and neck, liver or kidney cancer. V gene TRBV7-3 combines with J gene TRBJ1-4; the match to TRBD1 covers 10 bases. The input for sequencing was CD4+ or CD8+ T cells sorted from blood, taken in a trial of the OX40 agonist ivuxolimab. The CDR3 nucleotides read TGTGCCAGCAGCTTAAAGGGACAGGGGACAGGGATAGATAATGAAAAACTGTTTTTT. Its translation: CASSLKGQGTGIDNEKLFF.